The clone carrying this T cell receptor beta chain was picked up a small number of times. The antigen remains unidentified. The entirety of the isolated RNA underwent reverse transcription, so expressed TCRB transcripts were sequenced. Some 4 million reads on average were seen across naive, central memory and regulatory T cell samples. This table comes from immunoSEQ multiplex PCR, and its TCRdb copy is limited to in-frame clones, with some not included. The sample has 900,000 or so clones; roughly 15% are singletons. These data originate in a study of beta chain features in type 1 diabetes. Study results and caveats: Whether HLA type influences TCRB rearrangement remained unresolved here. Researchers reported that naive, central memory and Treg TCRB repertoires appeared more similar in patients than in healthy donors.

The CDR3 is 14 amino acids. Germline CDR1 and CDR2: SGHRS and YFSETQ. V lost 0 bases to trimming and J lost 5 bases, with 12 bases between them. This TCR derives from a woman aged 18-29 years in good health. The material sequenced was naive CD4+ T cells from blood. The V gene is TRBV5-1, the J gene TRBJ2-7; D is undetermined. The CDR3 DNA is TGCGCCAGCAGCTTGGAGGAAAGGACCGACGAGCAGTACTTC. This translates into CASSLEERTDEQYF.